This entry lists 26 T cell receptor beta chains sequenced from one sample in a study of control samples from healthy donors and cancer patients. Some clones are missing from TCRdb's copy, which holds only in-frame ones; the method was immunoSEQ multiplex PCR. Here the sample spans some 130,000 clones, around 93% being singletons. The sequenced sample consisted of blood. These receptors originate from a man aged 18 to 30 in good health.

This chain links TRBV10-3 with TRBJ1-2, with D perhaps matching TRBD1 (6 bases). Germline loops: CDR1 ENHRY, CDR2 SYGVKD. CDR3 size: 14 residues. V lost 3 bases, J lost 2 bases, and 10 bases lay in between. CDR3: CAISDRGANYGYTF. The CDR3 nucleotides are TGTGCCATCAGTGATCGGGGGGCCAACTATGGCTACACCTTC.

Details on this clone: The sample carries other DNA sequences with the same CDR3. J is TRBJ2-1 and V is TRBV7-3; no reliable D call. The V gene lost 5 bases and the J gene lost 4 bases, with 12 bases spanning the gap. From germline, CDR1 is SGHTA and CDR2 FQGTGA. The CDR3 runs 14 residues. CDR3 region: CASSPDRTYNEQFF. CDR3 in DNA: TGTGCCAGCAGCCCGGACCGTACATACAATGAGCAGTTCTTC.

The V gene is TRBV10-3, the J gene TRBJ1-6, with unresolved D. In germline, CDR1 is ENHRY, CDR2 SYGVKD. The CDR3 contains 14 residues. V lost 10 bases, J lost 7 bases, and 17 bases lay in between. The CDR3 DNA sequence: TGTGCCACCAAAGAGGAGGGCGACAATTCACCCCTCCACTTT. Protein: CATKEEGDNSPLHF.

In its sample, this clone was seen once. The chain uses TRBV5-5 and TRBJ1-2, with D perhaps matching TRBD1 (5 bases). This CDR3 spans 13 amino acids. The germline V gene has CDR1 SGHKS and CDR2 YYEKEE (reference sequence). Trimming took 4 bases from V and 7 from J, leaving 14 bases between them. The chain's CDR3 is CASSPQGVGGYTF. The CDR3 coding sequence is TGTGCCAGCAGCCCGCAGGGAGTAGGTGGCTACACCTTC.

V gene TRBV27 combines with J gene TRBJ2-2, with D perhaps TRBD1 (7 bases). The ends were cut back, 6 bases at V and 8 bases at J, with 13 bases in the middle. CDR3 length: 13 residues. The germline gives CDR1 MNHEY, CDR2 SMNVEV (reference sequence). The CDR3 spells CASSSGGGGELFF. Here the CDR3 DNA reads TGTGCCAGCAGCTCAGGGGGAGGTGGGGAGCTGTTTTTT.

The chain's CDR3 is CASRAGRGDQPQHF. CDR3 in DNA: TGTGCCAGCAGGGCCGGGCGCGGAGATCAGCCCCAGCATTTT. The chain combines TRBV27 with TRBJ1-5; D gene ambiguous. The CDR3 is 14 residues long. Germline assignment: CDR1 MNHEY and CDR2 SMNVEV (reference sequence). V dropped 6 bases and J dropped 5 bases, with 14 bases sitting between them.

The chain uses TRBV7-9 and TRBJ1-2; D not certain. The CDR3 totals 16 residues. Germline V lookup: CDR1 SEHNR, CDR2 FQNEAQ (reference sequence). V lost 2 bases and J lost 1, with 14 bases in between. Written as DNA, the CDR3 is TGTGCCAGCAGCTTACCGGAGGAGGGTGATAACTATGGCTACACCTTC. It translates to CASSLPEEGDNYGYTF.

Only a few counts were recorded for this clone. The rearrangement uses TRBV7-6 and TRBJ2-2, with 9 bases identical to TRBD1. CDR1 SGHVS and CDR2 FNYEAQ come from the germline V gene. After removal of 5 bases from V and 6 bases from J, the junction contained 16 bases not matched to a gene. This CDR3 spans 18 amino acids. The CDR3 nucleotides are TGTGCCAGCAGCAACGAGGACCCCGGGACAGGGTCGCCCGGGGAGCTGTTTTTT. It yields the protein CASSNEDPGTGSPGELFF.

The CDR3 DNA sequence: TGTGCCAGCATCCGAGACAGGGATGAAGCTTTCTTT. As protein: CASIRDRDEAFF. The rearrangement joins TRBV6-6 to TRBJ1-1; 7 nucleotides line up with TRBD1. The V segment lost 7 bases and the J segment 7 bases; nucleotides outside the gene matches: 6. CDR1 and CDR2 (germline): MNHNY, SVGAGI (reference sequence). The CDR3 sequence is 12 residues long.

This rearrangement joins TRBV5-1 to TRBJ2-7; no firm D call. Germline V gives CDR1 SGHRS, CDR2 YFSETQ. Trimming took off 0 bases at V and 2 bases at J, with 9 bases between the two ends. The CDR3 length is 14 residues. In DNA form, the CDR3 reads TGCGCCAGCAGCTTGGTTGGAGCCACCTACGAGCAGTACTTC. It codes for CASSLVGATYEQYF.

The genes are TRBV7-9 and TRBJ1-6, with D possibly being TRBD1 (5 bases). The CDR3 sequence is 15 residues long. CDR1 SEHNR and CDR2 FQNEAQ come from the germline V gene (reference sequence). Trimming pared 6 bases from V and 3 bases from J, leaving 12 bases between. DNA for the CDR3: TGTGCCAGCAGTTCTACAGGCTTCTATAATTCACCCCTCCACTTT. Protein: CASSSTGFYNSPLHF.

In DNA form, the CDR3 reads TGTGCCACCCTACCGGGACTAGCGGCAGATACGCAGTATTTT. It is translated as CATLPGLAADTQYF. The chain couples TRBV15 to TRBJ2-3; 11 bases map to TRBD2. There are 14 residues in the CDR3. The J segment lost 4 bases and the V segment lost 8 bases, leaving 5 bases of the junction unmatched. The V gene's germline CDR1 is LNHNV and CDR2 YYDKDF (reference sequence).

This clone was seen only once. The chain is built from TRBV6-2 or TRBV6-3 and TRBJ1-6; D unresolved. This CDR3 contains 12 residues. With 3 bases removed from V and 10 bases from J, the gap between germline ends came to 7 bases. The germline V gene has CDR1 MNHEY and CDR2 SVGEGT. The CDR3 protein is CASSYGQSPLHF. The CDR3 DNA reads as TGTGCCAGCAGTTATGGGCAGTCACCCCTCCACTTT.

As concerns this clone: In the same sample, other DNA sequences code for this CDR3. V is TRBV6-4 and J is TRBJ2-1; 9 bases fit TRBD2. Germline CDR1 is MRHNA and CDR2 is SNTAGT. V was pared by 3 bases and J by 0 bases, with 0 bases of the junction left unmatched. This CDR3 region has 15 residues. The CDR3 here is CASSEAGGSYNEQFF. The DNA of the CDR3 is TGTGCCAGCAGTGAAGCGGGGGGCTCCTACAATGAGCAGTTCTTC.

As to this clone: Just one base apart from a much larger clone, this may be a read error. The chain carries TRBV11-2 and TRBJ1-2; TRBD1 matches at 8 bases. Germline CDR1 and CDR2: SGHAT and FQNNGV. V trimming: 4 bases; J trimming: 7 bases; junction bases outside the gene matches: 5. The length of the CDR3 is 13 residues. CDR3 sequence (DNA): TGTGCCAGCAGCTCCGACAGGGGAGGTGGCTACACCTTC. This translates into CASSSDRGGGYTF.

The chain couples TRBV5-4 to TRBJ2-7; tentative D call: TRBD1 (6 bases). Germline assignment: CDR1 SGHNT and CDR2 YYREEE (reference sequence). V lost 3 bases and J 5 bases, leaving 12 bases between the germline ends. The CDR3 length is 13 residues. In DNA, the CDR3 is TGTGCCAGCAGCTCACAGGGATGGCACGAGCAGTACTTC. It specifies CASSSQGWHEQYF.

This chain joins TRBV9 and TRBJ1-4; D unclear. Per germline, CDR1 SGDLS and CDR2 YYNGEE. Between the trimmed V and J ends, which lost 0 bases and 4 bases, there was a span of 7 bases. CDR3 length: 14 residues. The CDR3 bases are TGTGCCAGCAGCGTAGACGGATTTAATGAAAAACTGTTTTTT. Translated, it gives CASSVDGFNEKLFF.

V gene TRBV9 combines with J gene TRBJ2-5, with D tentatively TRBD1 (6 bases). V lost 5 bases and J 4 bases, leaving 15 bases between the germline ends. Germline V gene data show CDR1 as SGDLS and CDR2 as YYNGEE. The CDR3 sequence is 14 residues long. CDR3 region: CASSSMLGGETQYF. The CDR3 DNA reads as TGTGCCAGCAGTTCTATGTTAGGGGGAGAGACCCAGTACTTC.

In this sample, this clone turned up once. CDR3 residues: CASSRQDYYGYTF. The DNA of the CDR3 is TGTGCCAGTAGCCGACAGGACTACTATGGCTACACCTTC. The chain combines TRBV19 with TRBJ1-2; D might be TRBD1 (6 bases). Germline V gene data show CDR1 as LNHDA and CDR2 as SQIVND (reference sequence). Trimming took off 6 bases at V and 3 bases at J, with 11 bases between the two ends. This CDR3 has 13 amino acids.

This sequence joins TRBV11-2 and TRBJ1-4; D is unclear. There are 14 residues in the CDR3. CDR1 is SGHAT, CDR2 FQNNGV, per germline. Trimming left V 5 bases short and J 0 bases short, with 7 bases between. DNA of the CDR3: TGTGCCAGCAGCCTCGGGGCAACTAATGAAAAACTGTTTTTT. Encoded protein: CASSLGATNEKLFF.

The chain joins TRBV19 to TRBJ2-7; TRBD1 agrees at 9 bases. Germline CDR1 and CDR2: LNHDA and SQIVND (reference sequence). The CDR3 totals 15 residues. Losses at the gene ends were 4 bases for V and 0 bases for J; bases not matched to a gene: 4. The CDR3 reads CASSTGTGSSYEQYF. In DNA form, the CDR3 reads TGTGCCAGTAGTACTGGGACAGGGAGCTCCTACGAGCAGTACTTC.

V gene TRBV19 combines with J gene TRBJ2-5; D might be TRBD1 (5 bases). The CDR3 extends over 15 amino acids. Trimming took off 2 bases at V and 2 bases at J, with 12 bases between the two ends. The germline V gene has CDR1 LNHDA and CDR2 SQIVND (reference sequence). CDR3 loop: CASSISARAQETQYF. DNA for the CDR3: TGTGCCAGTAGTATATCAGCCAGGGCTCAAGAGACCCAGTACTTC.

V usage is TRBV28 and J usage is TRBJ1-5; D gene ambiguous. The V and J ends lost 1 base and 3 bases respectively, with 7 bases between them. Germline lookup yields CDR1 MDHEN and CDR2 SYDVKM. This CDR3 spans 14 amino acids. DNA of the CDR3: TGTGCCAGCAGTTTATTCCAGGACAATCAGCCCCAGCATTTT. This codes for CASSLFQDNQPQHF.

V gene TRBV9 combines with J gene TRBJ1-3; TRBD1 matches at 7 bases. Germline V gene lookup returns CDR1 SGDLS and CDR2 YYNGEE. CDR3 length: 14 residues. The V gene end was trimmed by 4 bases and the J gene end by 3 bases; junction bases not matched to a gene: 4. The CDR3 sequence: CASSPRDSGNTIYF. CDR3 nucleotide sequence: TGTGCCAGCAGCCCTCGGGACAGTGGAAACACCATATATTTT.

The chain uses TRBV4-2 and TRBJ2-3, with 13 positions matching TRBD2. CDR1 is LGHNA, CDR2 YNFKEQ, per germline. V shed 3 bases and J 0 bases; nucleotides not matched to a gene: 3. The CDR3 covers 17 residues. In DNA form, the CDR3 reads TGTGCCAGCAGCCAGGAACTAGCGGGGGGGAGCACAGATACGCAGTATTTT. Its translation is CASSQELAGGSTDTQYF.

The V gene is TRBV25-1, the J gene TRBJ2-7, with D possibly matching TRBD2 (6 bases). CDR1 and CDR2 (germline): MGHDK, SYGVNS. Deletions cut 3 bases from V and 3 bases from J, with 15 bases between. The CDR3 totals 15 residues. CDR3: CASSDPTDGGYEQYF. DNA for the CDR3: TGTGCCAGCAGTGACCCCACAGACGGGGGCTACGAGCAGTACTTC.